Each of the 27 T cell receptor beta chains below was sequenced from the same sample in a study of blood T cell repertoires in COVID-19. This table comes from immunoSEQ multiplex PCR, and its TCRdb copy is limited to in-frame clones, with some not included. The sample consists of about 160,000 clones, about 83% of them appearing once. Sequencing was carried out using peripheral blood. These receptors were collected from a woman at least 80 years old with acute or convalescent COVID-19.

This clone was seen more than once but under ten times. The chain has TRBV30 and TRBJ1-2; no firm D call. The CDR3 totals 12 residues. Germline-derived CDR1 and CDR2 are GTSNPN and SVGIG (reference sequence). With 5 bases removed from V and 8 bases from J, the gap between germline ends came to 15 bases. The CDR3 DNA follows: TGTGCCTGGCGACTTGGAGGTCAGGGCTACACCTTC. Its translation: CAWRLGGQGYTF.

This chain links TRBV6-5 with TRBJ2-7; 8 nucleotides align to TRBD1. In germline, CDR1 is MNHEY, CDR2 SVGAGI. Trimming cost V 8 bases and J 1 base; bases outside gene matches: 7. This CDR3 has 14 amino acids. The CDR3 loop reads CASRSGTGSYEQYF. DNA of the CDR3: TGTGCCAGCCGTTCCGGGACAGGATCCTACGAGCAGTACTTC.

The chain joins TRBV28 to TRBJ2-7; D not resolved. Trimming shortened V by 5 bases and J by 5 bases, and 16 bases separated the two germline ends. The CDR3 runs 14 residues. Germline CDR1 is MDHEN and CDR2 is SYDVKM. The chain's CDR3 is CASSSPVLRHEQYF. CDR3 bases: TGTGCCAGCAGTAGCCCGGTTCTGAGGCACGAGCAGTACTTC.

The chain uses TRBV24-1 and TRBJ2-7, with D perhaps matching TRBD1 (5 bases). CDR3 length: 13 amino acids. V dropped 5 bases and J dropped 6 bases, with 13 bases sitting between them. From germline, CDR1 is KGHDR and CDR2 SFDVKD. The CDR3 spells CATSGRGRVEQYF. CDR3 in DNA: TGTGCCACCAGTGGAAGGGGAAGGGTCGAGCAGTACTTC.

This sequence joins TRBV12-3 or TRBV12-4 and TRBJ1-1; no firm D call. This CDR3 is built from 11 residues. V was shortened by 3 bases and J by 10 bases, with 9 bases between the two germline ends. The CDR3, as DNA: TGTGCCAGCAGTTTTACCGGGGTAGCTTTCTTT. The encoded protein is CASSFTGVAFF.

This chain connects TRBV7-9 to TRBJ1-4, with a possible D match to TRBD1 (6 bases). V lost 5 bases and J lost 5, with 21 bases in between. Germline V gives CDR1 SEHNR, CDR2 FQNEAQ (reference sequence). This CDR3 is 17 amino acids long. CDR3 sequence: CASSTRDEWGLNEKLFF. In nucleotides, the CDR3 is TGTGCCAGCAGCACCCGGGACGAATGGGGGCTAAATGAAAAACTGTTTTTT. Full variable domain (missing parts from reference TRBV7-9 and TRBJ1-4): DTGVSQNPRHKITKRGQNVTFRCDPISEHNRLYWYRQTLGQGPEFLTYFQNEAQLEKSRLLSDRFSAERPKGSFSTLEIQRTEQGDSAMYLCASSTRDEWGLNEKLFFGSGTQLSVL.

The chain combines TRBV3-1 (or the pseudogene TRBV3-2) with TRBJ2-7; D is uncertain. CDR1 LGHDT and CDR2 YNNKEL come from the germline V gene (reference sequence). The CDR3 contains 14 residues. V was clipped by 1 base and J by 1 base, with 8 bases between them. The CDR3: CASSQGRVSYEQYF. CDR3 DNA: TGTGCCAGCAGCCAAGGAAGAGTGTCCTACGAGCAGTACTTC.

The chain couples TRBV6-2 or TRBV6-3 to TRBJ2-1; 9 bases agree with TRBD2. This CDR3 region has 16 residues. V dropped 0 bases and J dropped 9; count of bases not matched to a gene: 9. CDR1 is MNHEY and CDR2 is SVGEGT in the germline V gene. Here the CDR3 DNA reads TGTGCCAGCAGTTACTCTCTCCTAGCGGGACATGGTGAGCAGTTCTTC. As protein: CASSYSLLAGHGEQFF.

This clone was counted a single time. The chain joins TRBV5-1 to TRBJ2-2, with TRBD2 identical over 10 bases. The CDR3 runs to 15 residues. J was trimmed by 6 bases and V by 0 bases; bases with no gene match: 2. Germline loops: CDR1 SGHRS, CDR2 YFSETQ. CDR3 DNA sequence: TGCGCCAGCAGCTTGGTAGCGGGAGGTGCCGGGGAGCTGTTTTTT. This translates into CASSLVAGGAGELFF. Variable domain in full (rest from reference TRBV5-1 and TRBJ2-2): KAGVTQTPRYLIKTRGQQVTLSCSPISGHRSVSWYQQTPGQGLQFLFEYFSETQRNKGNFPGRFSGRQFSNSRSEMNVSTLELGDSALYLCASSLVAGGAGELFFGEGSRLTVL.

V and J are TRBV27 and TRBJ2-3, with TRBD1 matching over 8 bases. V gave up 6 bases and J gave up 2 bases; unmatched junction bases: 7. This CDR3 has 15 residues. Germline V gene lookup returns CDR1 MNHEY and CDR2 SMNVEV (reference sequence). The CDR3 protein is CASSLRGLVTDTQYF. CDR3 coding DNA: TGTGCCAGCAGCCTCAGGGGGCTTGTCACAGATACGCAGTATTTT.

The V and J genes are TRBV3-1 (or the pseudogene TRBV3-2) and TRBJ2-7; D not resolved. The germline V gene encodes CDR1 LGHDT and CDR2 YNNKEL (reference sequence). The ends were cut back, 1 base at V and 3 bases at J, with 13 bases in the middle. This CDR3 comprises 15 residues. In nucleotides, the CDR3 is TGTGCCAGCAGCCAAGCCTTAGCCCCTTTCTACGAGCAGTACTTC. Its translation: CASSQALAPFYEQYF.

To note about this clone: This same CDR3 is encoded by further DNA sequences in the sample. V and J are TRBV5-1 and TRBJ1-4; 11 bases map to TRBD1. V dropped 4 bases and J dropped 5; count of bases not matched to a gene: 4. The CDR3 spans 15 residues. Germline CDR1 SGHRS, CDR2 YFSETQ. CDR3 protein: CASSLGTGGNEKLFF. In DNA form, the CDR3 reads TGCGCCAGCAGCCTTGGGACAGGGGGGAATGAAAAACTGTTTTTT.

This clone occurred many times. Other DNA sequences of this sample code for an identical CDR3. This chain joins TRBV19 and TRBJ2-1; 8 bases map to TRBD2. After removal of 0 bases from V and 3 bases from J, the junction contained 10 bases not matched to a gene. CDR1 and CDR2 (germline): LNHDA, SQIVND (reference sequence). This CDR3 region has 18 residues. Here the CDR3 DNA reads TGTGCCAGTAGTATAGAGCCGCCGGGACTAGTCTTCTACAATGAGCAGTTCTTC. Encoded protein: CASSIEPPGLVFYNEQFF.

The chain joins TRBV7-2 to TRBJ1-6, with D uncertain. Trimming stripped 1 base from V and 7 bases from J, with 8 bases between. Germline CDR1 reads SGHTA; CDR2 reads FQGNSA. The CDR3 totals 14 residues. CDR3: CASSLGLLNSPLHF. CDR3 in DNA: TGTGCCAGCAGCTTAGGACTGTTGAATTCACCCCTCCACTTT.

This clone appeared once. The chain is built from TRBV5-4 and TRBJ1-2; 8 positions match TRBD1. The CDR3 spans 13 residues. Germline assignment: CDR1 SGHNT and CDR2 YYREEE (reference sequence). The junction had 2 bases not matched to a gene; V was cut back by 4 bases and J by 3 bases. The CDR3 DNA reads TGTGCCAGCAGCGCGACAGGGGACTATGGCTACACCTTC. It is translated as CASSATGDYGYTF.

The chain couples TRBV9 to TRBJ2-2; TRBD1 might be the D (6 bases). V lost 7 bases, J lost 2 bases, and 12 bases lay in between. The CDR3 consists of 14 residues. Germline values: CDR1 SGDLS, CDR2 YYNGEE. The CDR3 sequence: CASRGGANTGELFF. In DNA, the CDR3 is TGTGCCAGCCGAGGGGGTGCTAACACCGGGGAGCTGTTTTTT.

Regarding this clone: An end of the junction does not agree with germline; a read error may underlie this. The sample has other DNA sequences that encode this CDR3 too. V is TRBV28 and J is TRBJ2-3; 11 nucleotides align to TRBD2. CDR3 length: 16 residues. Germline V CDR1 and CDR2: MDHEN, SYDVKM. The CDR3 protein is CASSSASTSGMDTQYF. In DNA form, the CDR3 reads TGTGCCAGTAGTTCAGCCTCGACTAGCGGGATGGATACGCAGTATTTT.

V usage is TRBV2 and J usage is TRBJ2-2; TRBD2 agrees at 7 bases. Germline V gives CDR1 SNHLY, CDR2 FYNNEI. This CDR3 has 15 residues. V dropped 6 bases and J dropped 3; count of bases not matched to a gene: 7. The chain's CDR3 is CASSLNGGDTGELFF. Here the CDR3 DNA reads TGTGCCAGCAGCTTGAATGGGGGGGACACCGGGGAGCTGTTTTTT.

This rearrangement joins TRBV30 to TRBJ1-5; 7 bases align to TRBD1. The CDR3 is 13 residues long. Per germline, CDR1 GTSNPN and CDR2 SVGIG (reference sequence). Losses at the gene ends were 3 bases for V and 4 bases for J; bases not matched to a gene: 3. The CDR3 loop is CAWRRGQNQPQHF. In DNA form, the CDR3 reads TGTGCCTGGAGGAGGGGACAGAATCAGCCCCAGCATTTT.

This rearrangement joins TRBV7-9 to TRBJ1-3, with TRBD1 identical over 7 bases. Germline V CDR1 and CDR2: SEHNR, FQNEAQ (reference sequence). The J segment lost 2 bases and the V segment lost 5 bases, leaving 6 bases of the junction unmatched. This CDR3 has 15 residues. CDR3: CASSTRQGPGNTIYF. The CDR3 coding sequence is TGTGCCAGCAGCACACGACAGGGACCTGGAAACACCATATATTTT.

The genes are TRBV2 and TRBJ1-5, with 8 bases that match TRBD1. Germline V gives CDR1 SNHLY, CDR2 FYNNEI. Trimming at V came to 6 bases and at J to 4 bases, leaving 5 bases not matched to a gene. The CDR3 contains 14 residues. CDR3: CASSLGQGNQPQHF. The CDR3 DNA sequence: TGTGCCAGCAGCCTTGGACAGGGTAATCAGCCCCAGCATTTT.

The gene calls are TRBV5-4 and TRBJ2-2, with TRBD2 identical over 12 bases. The CDR3 runs 17 residues. The J segment lost 4 bases and the V segment lost 2 bases, leaving 6 bases of the junction unmatched. Germline V CDR1 and CDR2: SGHNT, YYREEE (reference sequence). The CDR3 DNA reads TGTGCCAGCAGCTTACCGGGACTAGCGGGCCTCACCGGGGAGCTGTTTTTT. Protein product: CASSLPGLAGLTGELFF.

V and J are TRBV18 and TRBJ2-5; tentative D call: TRBD1 (7 bases). The CDR3 length is 16 residues. V lost 5 bases, J lost 1 base, and 17 bases lay in between. The germline CDR1 and CDR2 sequences are KGHSH and LQKENI. The CDR3 DNA sequence: TGTGCCAGCTCAGACAGGGAGTACGGGGGCCAAGAGACCCAGTACTTC. Its translation is CASSDREYGGQETQYF.

This clone was recorded only once. The gene calls are TRBV7-2 and TRBJ1-1; D is uncertain. Germline-derived CDR1 and CDR2 are SGHTA and FQGNSA. The CDR3 is 13 amino acids. V was cut by 2 bases and J by 4 bases, with 8 bases left in between. Here the CDR3 reads CASSLLSGTEAFF. Here the CDR3 DNA reads TGTGCCAGCAGCTTATTGTCGGGCACTGAAGCTTTCTTT.

The chain combines TRBV24-1 with TRBJ2-3; weak D call: TRBD2 (6 bases). The germline V gene has CDR1 KGHDR and CDR2 SFDVKD. V shed 4 bases and J shed 0 bases, with 10 bases lying between them. This CDR3 spans 15 amino acids. CDR3 protein: CATSDHGTSTDTQYF. The CDR3 DNA reads as TGTGCCACCAGTGACCACGGGACTAGCACAGATACGCAGTATTTT.

The sample holds many counts of this clone. J is TRBJ2-1 and V is TRBV27; possibly TRBD2 for D (6 bases). CDR3 size: 16 residues. Trimming cost V 0 bases and J 4 bases, with 13 bases left between them. Germline V gives CDR1 MNHEY, CDR2 SMNVEV (reference sequence). CDR3 sequence (DNA): TGTGCCAGCAGTTTATCGAGAATGGGGGGTTACAATGAGCAGTTCTTC. Residues: CASSLSRMGGYNEQFF.

For this clone: The sample has other DNA sequences that encode this CDR3 too. The chain is built from TRBV24-1 and TRBJ1-1; 7 positions match TRBD1. Germline-derived CDR1 and CDR2 are KGHDR and SFDVKD. The CDR3 runs to 13 residues. Trimming cost V 5 bases and J 5 bases; bases outside gene matches: 4. The CDR3 sequence is CATSGSGGTEAFF. The CDR3 nucleotides read TGTGCCACCAGTGGATCAGGGGGGACTGAAGCTTTCTTT.